These T cell receptor beta chains were read from a single sample in a study of cytomegalovirus exposure and HLA in healthy donors. The protocol was immunoSEQ multiplex PCR, while the TCRdb copy is restricted to in-frame clones and leaves out a portion. The sample lists 90,000 to 150,000 clones; about 9.4% were seen once. The source material was PBMCs. The source is a woman in her 40s in good health and CMV-seropositive. Both conserved end residues are part of each CDR3. Each record gives: V gene, J gene, CDR3 protein.

V: TRBV5-8
J: TRBJ2-1
CDR3: CASSSGVSNEQFF

V: TRBV29-1
J: TRBJ2-5
CDR3: CSVAPKTGKETQYF

V: TRBV30
J: TRBJ1-1
CDR3: CAWSHLPPARAFF

V: TRBV28
J: TRBJ1-1
CDR3: CASRGQGKGVAFF

V: TRBV11-2
J: TRBJ2-5
CDR3: CASSFGGAREETQYF

V: TRBV6-4
J: TRBJ2-3
CDR3: CASSPLAGGTDTQYF

V: TRBV9
J: TRBJ2-7
CDR3: CASSLTSGFHSYEQYF

V: TRBV6-1
J: TRBJ1-1
CDR3: CASSTKPRVTEAFF

V: TRBV25-1
J: TRBJ2-7
CDR3: CASTTGANEQYF

V: TRBV28
J: TRBJ2-7
CDR3: CVSGGLEQYF

V: TRBV5-6
J: TRBJ1-5
CDR3: CASSLRGGVAQPQHF

V: TRBV28
J: TRBJ2-7
CDR3: CASSFSVNEQYF

V: TRBV7-9
J: TRBJ1-2
CDR3: CASSRTASAYGYTF

V: TRBV27
J: TRBJ1-2
CDR3: CASSPMELSNYGYTF

V: TRBV7-6
J: TRBJ2-7
CDR3: CASSLAGRGNYEQYF

V: TRBV6-1
J: TRBJ2-7
CDR3: CASERDRAYEQYF

V: TRBV10-3
J: TRBJ2-1
CDR3: CAISPREVNEQFF

V: TRBV30
J: TRBJ1-2
CDR3: CAWSSNRGSYGYTF

V: TRBV29-1
J: TRBJ2-7
CDR3: CSVEGRGDEQYF

V: TRBV6-1
J: TRBJ1-5
CDR3: CASRRARDSEPQHF

V: TRBV15
J: TRBJ1-6
CDR3: CATSRDRGVGSPLHF

V: TRBV7-6
J: TRBJ2-1
CDR3: CASSLARDREEFF

V: TRBV14
J: TRBJ2-7
CDR3: CASRGRGHDEQYF

V: TRBV18
J: TRBJ1-3
CDR3: CASSLDKSSGNTIYF

V: TRBV30
J: -
CDR3: CAWSDSGGDEQYF

V: TRBV4-2
J: TRBJ1-2
CDR3: CASSQDQMDRGSLF